This T cell receptor (beta chain) was found in a study of CD8+ T cells in alopecia areata. V was pared by 4 bases and J by 0 bases, with 5 bases of the junction left unmatched. Germline lookup yields CDR1 MNHEY and CDR2 SVGAGI. This CDR3 comprises 15 residues. Reverse transcription of extracted RNA yielded cDNA, which provided the sequencing template. Sequencing was performed with immunoSEQ multiplex PCR; in TCRdb, only in-frame clones are kept and a portion is missing. The sample yields about 200,000 clones, around two fifths seen once. This clone has a handful of counts. Treatment specified: oral pan-JAK inhibitor, 5-10 mg twice daily.

The receptor was isolated from a human donor with alopecia areata. The material sequenced was CD4+ T cells sorted from blood, taken at approximately week 34, from a patient treated with tofacitinib. The J gene is TRBJ2-7, the V gene TRBV6-5; 8 bases align to TRBD1. The CDR3 DNA is TGTGCCAGCAGTTCCCCGGGACAGGACTCCTACGAGCAGTACTTC. Its translation: CASSSPGQDSYEQYF.